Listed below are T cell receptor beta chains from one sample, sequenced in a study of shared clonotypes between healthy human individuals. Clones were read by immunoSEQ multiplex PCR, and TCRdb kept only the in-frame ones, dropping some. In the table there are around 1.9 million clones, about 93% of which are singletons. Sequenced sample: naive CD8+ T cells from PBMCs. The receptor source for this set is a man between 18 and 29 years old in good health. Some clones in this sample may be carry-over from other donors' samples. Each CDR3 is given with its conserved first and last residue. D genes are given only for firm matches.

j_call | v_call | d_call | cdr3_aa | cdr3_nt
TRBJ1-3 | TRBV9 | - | CASSLRGQSALPGNTIYF | TGTGCCAGCAGCCTCCGAGGGCAGAGCGCCCTACCTGGAAACACCATATATTTT
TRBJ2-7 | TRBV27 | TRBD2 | CASTHRLAGGGEQYF | TGTGCCAGCACCCACAGGCTAGCGGGAGGGGGCGAGCAGTACTTC
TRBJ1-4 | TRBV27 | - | CASSLYPSPGYNEKLFF | TGTGCCAGCAGTTTATATCCCTCCCCGGGGTATAATGAAAAACTGTTTTTT
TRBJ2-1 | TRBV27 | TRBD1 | CASSLQQGHPFEQFF | TGTGCCAGCAGTTTGCAACAGGGGCACCCCTTTGAGCAGTTCTTC
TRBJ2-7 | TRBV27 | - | CASSFVGDGGEQYF | TGTGCCAGCAGTTTTGTAGGAGATGGAGGCGAGCAGTACTTC
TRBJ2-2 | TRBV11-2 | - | CASSPLSGVPNTGELFF | TGTGCCAGCAGCCCCCTTTCGGGAGTCCCCAACACCGGGGAGCTGTTTTTT
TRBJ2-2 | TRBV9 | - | CASSVGGYSNTGELFF | TGTGCCAGCAGCGTAGGGGGATACTCGAACACCGGGGAGCTGTTTTTT
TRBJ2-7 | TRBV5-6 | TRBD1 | CASSLGQGVPYEQYF | TGTGCCAGCAGCTTGGGACAGGGGGTCCCCTACGAGCAGTACTTC
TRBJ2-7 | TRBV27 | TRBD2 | CASSLFSGRYEQYF | TGTGCCAGCAGTTTATTTTCCGGGAGGTACGAGCAGTACTTC
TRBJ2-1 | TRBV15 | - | CATSRERSSYNEQFF | TGTGCCACCAGCAGAGAACGGAGCTCCTACAATGAGCAGTTCTTC